Described below is a single T cell receptor beta chain sequence and its context. The data were taken from a study of cytomegalovirus exposure and HLA in healthy donors. PCR used 60 Vbeta primers and 13 Jbeta primers. The data were produced by immunoSEQ multiplex PCR, yet TCRdb's version contains in-frame clones alone and is incomplete. The sample lists tens of thousands of clones, around 76% occurring once. CDR3 length: 14 residues. Trimming stripped 7 bases from V and 6 bases from J, with 18 bases between. Germline values: CDR1 MDHEN, CDR2 SYDVKM. The sample comprised PBMCs. This sequence originates from a woman aged 45 to 65 in good health and CMV-seropositive. This chain links TRBV28 with TRBJ1-2; D is possibly TRBD1 (5 bases). This chain's CDR3 is CASITGLWGDGYTF. The CDR3 DNA reads TGTGCCAGCATTACGGGGCTGTGGGGGGATGGCTACACCTTC.